This T cell receptor (beta chain) was sequenced for a study of blood T cells in healthy people across ages. V was clipped by 5 bases and J by 2 bases, with 20 bases between them. This CDR3 spans 17 amino acids. Germline assignment: CDR1 SEHNR and CDR2 FQNEAQ (reference sequence). Primed by a sample-barcoded 5' primer and a J-beta primer mix, a second PCR proceeded for about 6 to 11 cycles. TCRdb re-analysed the 5' RACE reads in MiXCR, keeping a single row per CDR3 protein. The repertoire includes about 1,600,000 distinct CDR3 sequences, approximately 38% of them detected once, and roughly 7.9% sits in the top ten.

The V and J genes are TRBV7-9 and TRBJ2-3, with a weak D call TRBD1 (6 bases). Specimen: blood. The receptor was isolated from a woman aged 18 to 35 in good health. CDR3 bases: TGTGCCAGCAGCCCCCCCGCTACAGGGTATAACACAGATACGCAGTATTTT. Encoded protein: CASSPPATGYNTDTQYF.